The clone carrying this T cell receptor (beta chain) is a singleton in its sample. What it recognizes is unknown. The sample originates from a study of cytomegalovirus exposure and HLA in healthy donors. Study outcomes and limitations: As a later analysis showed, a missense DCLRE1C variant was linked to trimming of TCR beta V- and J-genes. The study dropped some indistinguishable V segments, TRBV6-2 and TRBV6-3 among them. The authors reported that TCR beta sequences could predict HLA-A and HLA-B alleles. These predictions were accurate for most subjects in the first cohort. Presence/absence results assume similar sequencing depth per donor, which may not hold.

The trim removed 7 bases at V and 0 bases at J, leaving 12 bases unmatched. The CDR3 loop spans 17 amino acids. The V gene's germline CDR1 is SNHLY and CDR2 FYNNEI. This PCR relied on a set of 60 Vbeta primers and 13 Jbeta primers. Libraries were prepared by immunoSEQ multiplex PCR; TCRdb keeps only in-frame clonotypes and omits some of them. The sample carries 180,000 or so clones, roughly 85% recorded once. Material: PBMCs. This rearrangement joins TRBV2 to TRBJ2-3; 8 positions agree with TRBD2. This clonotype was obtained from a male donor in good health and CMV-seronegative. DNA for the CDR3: TGTGCCAGCACCCTAGGGCGGGCTAGCGGGAGCACAGATACGCAGTATTTT. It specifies CASTLGRASGSTDTQYF.